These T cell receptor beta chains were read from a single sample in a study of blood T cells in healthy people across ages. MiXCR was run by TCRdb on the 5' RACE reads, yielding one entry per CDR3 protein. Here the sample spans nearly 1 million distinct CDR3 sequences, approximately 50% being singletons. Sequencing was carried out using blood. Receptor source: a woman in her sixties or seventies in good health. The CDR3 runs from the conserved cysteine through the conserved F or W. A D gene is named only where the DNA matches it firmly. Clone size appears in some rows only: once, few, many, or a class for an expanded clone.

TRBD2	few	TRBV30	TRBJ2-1	CAGQTSGRPYNEQFF	TGTGCCGGACAGACTAGCGGGAGGCCTTACAATGAGCAGTTCTTC
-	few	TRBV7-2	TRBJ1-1	CASSLGDRGVNTEAFF	TGTGCCAGCAGCTTAGGAGACCGGGGGGTGAACACTGAAGCTTTCTTT
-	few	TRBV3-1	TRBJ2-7	CASSQGLGEQYF	TGTGCCAGCAGCCAAGGTCTAGGAGAGCAGTACTTC
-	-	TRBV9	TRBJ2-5	CASSVRPGPQGETQYF	TGTGCCAGCAGCGTTAGACCGGGACCGCAGGGAGAGACCCAGTACTTC
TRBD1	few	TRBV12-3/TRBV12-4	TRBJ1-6	CASTRDRGGSPLHF	TGTGCCAGCACCAGGGACAGGGGAGGATCACCCCTCCACTTT
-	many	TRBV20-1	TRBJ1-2	CSAQPGIYGYTF	TGCAGTGCCCAGCCAGGGATCTATGGCTACACCTTC
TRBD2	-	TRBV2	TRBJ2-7	CASRGGAGGPYEQYF	TGTGCCAGCAGAGGGGGAGCGGGAGGGCCATACGAGCAGTACTTC
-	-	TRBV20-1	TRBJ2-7	CSALGAPSYEQYF	TGCAGTGCTTTGGGGGCGCCCTCCTACGAGCAGTACTTC
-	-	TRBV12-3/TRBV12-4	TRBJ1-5	CASSKGVKPQHF	TGTGCCAGCAGTAAGGGGGTAAAGCCCCAGCATTTT
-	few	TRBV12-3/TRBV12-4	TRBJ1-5	CASSLDSANQPQHF	TGTGCCAGCAGTCTGGACAGCGCGAATCAGCCCCAGCATTTT
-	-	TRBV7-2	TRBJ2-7	CASSLDRLNYEQYF	TGTGCCAGCAGCCTGGACAGACTGAACTACGAGCAGTACTTC
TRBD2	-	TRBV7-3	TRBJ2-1	CASSKAGGGEQFF	TGTGCCAGCAGTAAAGCGGGAGGAGGTGAGCAGTTCTTC
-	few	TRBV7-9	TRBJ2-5	CASSSGFQTQYF	TGTGCCAGCAGCTCTGGATTTCAGACCCAGTACTTC
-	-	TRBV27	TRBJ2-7	CASSLSTPVPYEQYF	TGTGCCAGCAGTTTATCTACCCCAGTCCCCTACGAGCAGTACTTC
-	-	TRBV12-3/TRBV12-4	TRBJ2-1	CASSAQGYNEQFF	TGTGCCAGCAGTGCTCAGGGCTACAATGAGCAGTTCTTC
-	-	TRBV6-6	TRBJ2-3	CASNYQGRITDTQYF	TGTGCCAGCAACTACCAGGGAAGGATCACAGATACGCAGTATTTT
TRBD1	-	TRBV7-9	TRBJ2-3	CASSTGQGISRDTQYF	TGTGCCAGCAGCACCGGACAGGGTATATCCAGGGATACGCAGTATTTT
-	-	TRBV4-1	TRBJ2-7	CASSQGEGTEAYEQYF	TGCGCCAGCAGCCAAGGGGAGGGGACAGAGGCCTACGAGCAGTACTTC
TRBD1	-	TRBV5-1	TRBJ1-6	CASSVDRVRGSPLHF	TGCGCCAGCAGCGTCGACAGGGTCAGGGGTTCACCCCTCCACTTT
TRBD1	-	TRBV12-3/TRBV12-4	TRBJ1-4	CASRLTGGREKLFF	TGTGCCAGCAGACTAACAGGGGGACGCGAAAAACTGTTTTTT
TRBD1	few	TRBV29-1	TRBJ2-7	CSVEAGQGAEQYF	TGCAGCGTTGAAGCAGGACAGGGGGCAGAGCAGTACTTC
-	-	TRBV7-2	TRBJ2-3	CASSLIPDTQYF	TGTGCCAGCAGCTTAATCCCGGATACGCAGTATTTT
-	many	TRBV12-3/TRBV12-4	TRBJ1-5	CASSLGSVSNQPQHF	TGTGCCAGCAGCTTGGGGTCGGTGAGCAATCAGCCCCAGCATTTT
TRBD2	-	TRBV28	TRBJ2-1	CATVQWGGSYNEQFF	TGTGCCACCGTCCAGTGGGGCGGGAGTTACAATGAGCAGTTCTTC
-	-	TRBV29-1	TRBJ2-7	CSVGGRGQGRDEQYF	TGCAGCGTTGGTGGACGTGGGCAGGGGAGGGACGAGCAGTACTTC
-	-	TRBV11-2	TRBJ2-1	CASSPRGGIQGNEQFF	TGTGCCAGCAGCCCCCGGGGAGGAATTCAGGGGAATGAGCAGTTCTTC
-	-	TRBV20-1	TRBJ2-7	CSARALGNEQYF	TGCAGTGCTAGAGCCTTGGGAAACGAGCAGTACTTC
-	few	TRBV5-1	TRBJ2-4	CASSLGTTTKNIQYF	TGCGCCAGCAGCTTGGGTACGACAACCAAAAACATTCAGTACTTC
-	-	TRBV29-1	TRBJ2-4	CSVGGTSLAKNIQYF	TGCAGCGTTGGGGGGACATCCCTAGCCAAAAACATTCAGTACTTC